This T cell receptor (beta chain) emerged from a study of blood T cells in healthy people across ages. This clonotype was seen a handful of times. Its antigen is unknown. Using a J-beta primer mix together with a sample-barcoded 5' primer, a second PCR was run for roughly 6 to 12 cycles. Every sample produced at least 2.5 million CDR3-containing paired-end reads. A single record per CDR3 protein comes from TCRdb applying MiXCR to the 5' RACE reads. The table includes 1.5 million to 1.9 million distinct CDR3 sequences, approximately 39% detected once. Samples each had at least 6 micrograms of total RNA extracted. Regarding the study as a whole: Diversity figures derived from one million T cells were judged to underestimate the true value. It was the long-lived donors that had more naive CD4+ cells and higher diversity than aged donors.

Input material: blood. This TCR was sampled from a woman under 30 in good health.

This CDR3 is CASSPTQEVYGYTF. CDR3 DNA sequence: TGCGCCAGCAGCCCAACCCAGGAAGTCTATGGCTACACCTTC. The chain combines TRBV4-3 with TRBJ1-2; no reliable D call. Trimming pared 4 bases from V and 4 bases from J, leaving 13 bases between. The germline V gene has CDR1 LGHNA and CDR2 YSLEER. This CDR3 comprises 14 residues.